This entry lists 16 T cell receptor beta chains sequenced from one sample in a study of blood T cell repertoires in COVID-19. The table came from immunoSEQ multiplex PCR; TCRdb's copy has only in-frame clones and leaves some out. This table holds about 59,000 clones, about 85% found once. The sequenced sample consisted of peripheral blood. These receptors all come from a woman older than 75 with acute or convalescent COVID-19.

This clone was observed once. The chain has TRBV11-3 and TRBJ2-3; 11 bases are a match to TRBD2. Germline V CDR1 and CDR2: SGHNT, YENEEA. The CDR3 length is 16 residues. Trimming cost V 5 bases and J 5 bases; bases outside gene matches: 9. The CDR3 sequence: CASSPSASGRRDTQYF. In nucleotides, the CDR3 is TGTGCCAGCAGCCCCTCGGCTAGCGGGAGGAGAGATACGCAGTATTTT.

The V gene is TRBV18, the J gene TRBJ2-2; TRBD1 aligns across 7 bases. The CDR3 is made up of 16 amino acids. CDR1 is KGHSH and CDR2 is LQKENI in the germline V gene. The V and J ends lost 3 bases and 1 base, in that order; junction bases with no gene match: 5. Here the CDR3 DNA reads TGTGCCAGCTCACCCGTACAGGGGCGGAACACCGGGGAGCTGTTTTTT. Its translation is CASSPVQGRNTGELFF.

The chain is built from TRBV7-8 and TRBJ1-1, with D unclear. Germline CDR1 SGHVS, CDR2 FQNEAQ. Trimming left V 5 bases short and J 6 bases short, with 10 bases between. The CDR3 is 12 residues long. For the CDR3, the DNA is TGTGCCAGCAGCCTTCTATATCCTGAAGCTTTCTTT. Translated, it gives CASSLLYPEAFF.

This clone was seen once. The gene calls are TRBV5-1 and TRBJ2-3; D perhaps matches TRBD2 (6 bases). CDR1 and CDR2 (germline): SGHRS, YFSETQ. CDR3 length: 15 residues. Trimming stripped 0 bases from V and 4 bases from J, with 12 bases between. CDR3 residues: CASSLGGGSPDTQYF. The CDR3 DNA is TGCGCCAGCAGCTTGGGTGGAGGGAGCCCAGATACGCAGTATTTT.

This chain uses TRBV29-1 with TRBJ2-1, with 7 bases fitting TRBD2. V lost 7 bases and J lost 5; bases outside the gene matches: 5. Germline-derived CDR1 and CDR2 are SQVTM and ANQGSEA. The CDR3 length is 12 residues. CDR3: CSAQRGNNEQFF. In nucleotides, the CDR3 is TGCAGCGCCCAGCGGGGTAACAATGAGCAGTTCTTC.

The chain couples TRBV3-1 (or the pseudogene TRBV3-2) to TRBJ2-5; tentative D call: TRBD2 (6 bases). The V end was cut by 0 bases, the J end by 5 bases, with 19 bases between. The V gene's germline CDR1 is LGHDT and CDR2 YNNKEL (reference sequence). CDR3 size: 17 residues. As DNA, the CDR3 is TGTGCCAGCAGCCAAGATAAGGTAGCGGCTAAGGTGGAGACCCAGTACTTC. As protein: CASSQDKVAAKVETQYF.

The chain is built from TRBV7-9 and TRBJ1-4; 11 bases line up with TRBD1. CDR1 and CDR2 (germline): SEHNR, FQNEAQ (reference sequence). The CDR3 loop spans 16 amino acids. With 7 bases clipped from V and 6 bases from J, the junction kept 10 bases outside the gene matches. CDR3 sequence (DNA): TGTGCCAGCACCCCCCCTTGGGGACAGGGGGATGAAAAACTGTTTTTT. This translates into CASTPPWGQGDEKLFF.

The chain carries TRBV30 and TRBJ2-1; TRBD2 is a possible D gene (6 bases). V was shortened by 3 bases and J by 9 bases, with 9 bases between the two germline ends. CDR3 length: 11 residues. CDR1 is GTSNPN and CDR2 is SVGIG in the germline V gene (reference sequence). CDR3 bases: TGTGCCTGGAGGGACTATGGTGAGCAGTTCTTC. Its protein is CAWRDYGEQFF.

V and J are TRBV5-4 and TRBJ2-1, with 8 bases aligning to TRBD1. V shed 4 bases, J shed 10 bases, and the junction held 10 bases outside the gene matches. The germline V gene encodes CDR1 SGHNT and CDR2 YYREEE (reference sequence). This CDR3 has 14 residues. The CDR3 loop is CASSPQGQVGEQFF. In DNA, the CDR3 is TGTGCCAGCAGCCCTCAGGGACAGGTGGGGGAGCAGTTCTTC.

The chain has TRBV15 and TRBJ2-5; possibly TRBD2 for D (6 bases). V was cut by 3 bases and J by 3 bases, with 8 bases left in between. CDR3 size: 13 residues. CDR1 is LNHNV and CDR2 is YYDKDF in the germline V gene (reference sequence). The CDR3 is CATSRSGEETQYF. CDR3 nucleotides: TGTGCCACCAGCAGGTCGGGAGAAGAGACCCAGTACTTC.

This chain connects TRBV18 to TRBJ2-3, with 8 bases matching TRBD1. Per germline, CDR1 KGHSH and CDR2 LQKENI. The ends lost 6 bases at V and 4 bases at J; junction bases unmatched: 6. This CDR3 is 14 amino acids long. In nucleotides, the CDR3 is TGTGCCAGCTCTCCCGGGACAGGATCAGATACGCAGTATTTT. Its protein is CASSPGTGSDTQYF.

V gene TRBV7-2 combines with J gene TRBJ2-3, with TRBD2 identical over 16 bases. The CDR3 extends over 17 amino acids. V lost 5 bases and J lost 5; bases outside the gene matches: 7. From germline, CDR1 is SGHTA and CDR2 FQGNSA. The CDR3 region is CASSPPGLAGGLDTQYF. In nucleotides, the CDR3 is TGTGCCAGCAGCCCACCGGGACTAGCGGGGGGGCTAGATACGCAGTATTTT.

The rearrangement uses TRBV30 and TRBJ1-2; D remains unclear. V gave up 5 bases and J gave up 6 bases, with 13 bases separating them. The CDR3 contains 12 residues. Germline-derived CDR1 and CDR2 are GTSNPN and SVGIG (reference sequence). CDR3 residues: CAWGLVLDGYTF. In DNA, the CDR3 is TGTGCCTGGGGATTAGTATTGGATGGCTACACCTTC.

Only a few counts were recorded for this clone. The chain combines TRBV5-4 with TRBJ2-1; TRBD2 matches at 14 bases. The CDR3 covers 17 residues. J gave up 2 bases and V 4 bases, and 5 bases lay outside the gene matches. CDR1 and CDR2 from the germline V gene are SGHNT and YYREEE (reference sequence). CDR3 residues: CASSDGGLAGAYNEQFF. The CDR3 nucleotides read TGTGCCAGCAGCGACGGGGGACTAGCGGGAGCCTACAATGAGCAGTTCTTC.

This clone was found once. V gene TRBV7-9 combines with J gene TRBJ2-5; TRBD2 matches at 7 bases. The CDR3 length is 14 residues. Germline assignment: CDR1 SEHNR and CDR2 FQNEAQ (reference sequence). V dropped 3 bases and J dropped 5; count of bases not matched to a gene: 6. The CDR3 spells CASSFRGVEETQYF. The CDR3 DNA sequence: TGTGCCAGCAGCTTCCGGGGGGTCGAGGAGACCCAGTACTTC.

This clone has a handful of counts. This chain uses TRBV30 with TRBJ1-2; 8 nucleotides line up with TRBD1. V dropped 0 bases and J dropped 8; count of bases not matched to a gene: 8. Germline V gene lookup returns CDR1 GTSNPN and CDR2 SVGIG (reference sequence). The CDR3 covers 14 residues. The CDR3 bases are TGTGCCTGGAGTGTTAACCGACAGGGGAACGGCTACACCTTC. This codes for CAWSVNRQGNGYTF.